Presented here are 19 T cell receptor beta chains from one specimen sequenced in a study of cytomegalovirus exposure and HLA in healthy donors. PCR used 60 Vbeta primers and 13 Jbeta primers. This table comes from immunoSEQ multiplex PCR, and its TCRdb copy is limited to in-frame clones, with some not included. The sample includes just over 150,000 clones, around 84% of them seen just once. Source material: PBMCs. Receptors originate from a man in his late teens or twenties in good health and CMV-seropositive.

V and J are TRBV9 and TRBJ1-2; D is undetermined. The length of the CDR3 is 12 residues. The V gene lost 1 base and the J gene lost 8 bases, with 9 bases spanning the gap. Germline assignment: CDR1 SGDLS and CDR2 YYNGEE. CDR3 sequence: CASSVRGGGYTF. DNA of the CDR3: TGTGCCAGCAGCGTACGGGGAGGGGGCTACACCTTC.

The chain has TRBV4-1 and TRBJ2-1, with 8 nucleotides matching TRBD2. V was clipped by 7 bases and J by 0 bases; unmatched bases: 2. The CDR3 length is 14 residues. Per the germline V gene, CDR1 is MGHRA and CDR2 is YSYEKL. DNA of the CDR3: TGCGCCAGCACCGGGGGGGCCTCCTACAATGAGCAGTTCTTC. Translating gives CASTGGASYNEQFF.

The chain employs TRBV27 and TRBJ1-1; D is uncertain. The CDR3 covers 13 residues. Germline V lookup: CDR1 MNHEY, CDR2 SMNVEV (reference sequence). The ends were cut back, 2 bases at V and 2 bases at J, with 6 bases in the middle. The CDR3 DNA reads TGTGCCAGCAGTTTAGTGAGAAACACTGAAGCTTTCTTT. Protein: CASSLVRNTEAFF.

CDR3 sequence (DNA): TGTGCCAGCAGCGCACGGGGGTCAGCGGGGGGGCTAAGCACAGATACGCAGTATTTT. This gives the protein CASSARGSAGGLSTDTQYF. The chain is built from TRBV9 and TRBJ2-3; TRBD2 agrees at 10 bases. The V gene end was trimmed by 3 bases and the J gene end by 0 bases; junction bases not matched to a gene: 13. This CDR3 comprises 19 residues. CDR1 and CDR2 from the germline V gene are SGDLS and YYNGEE.

V is TRBV6-1 and J is TRBJ2-5; tentative D call: TRBD2 (6 bases). The germline V and J ends were trimmed by 3 bases and 3 bases, with 14 bases remaining between them. Germline CDR1 and CDR2: MNHNS and SASEGT. The CDR3 runs 15 residues. The CDR3 spells CASSDLGGLEETQYF. The DNA of the CDR3 is TGTGCCAGCAGTGACCTCGGGGGACTCGAAGAGACCCAGTACTTC.

V usage is TRBV11-1 and J usage is TRBJ2-3, with D possibly matching TRBD2 (7 bases). The CDR3 extends over 14 amino acids. The V end was cut by 0 bases, the J end by 4 bases, with 8 bases between. Germline V gives CDR1 SGHAT, CDR2 FQDESV (reference sequence). CDR3 DNA: TGTGCCAGCAGCTTAGCGCGGGGGCCAGATACGCAGTATTTT. Its protein is CASSLARGPDTQYF.

This chain joins TRBV5-4 and TRBJ1-2; TRBD1 agrees at 7 bases. Trimming at V came to 3 bases and at J to 6 bases, leaving 5 bases not matched to a gene. The CDR3 is 13 amino acids. Germline CDR1 and CDR2: SGHNT and YYREEE (reference sequence). The CDR3 DNA sequence: TGTGCCAGCAGCTACACAGGGACAGATGGCTACACCTTC. Its protein product is CASSYTGTDGYTF.

The sample holds one count of this clone. The chain employs TRBV27 and TRBJ2-5; TRBD1 matches at 7 bases. The end of the DNA fits TRBJ2-7 better, so the J call may be wrong. Germline CDR1 and CDR2: MNHEY and SMNVEV (reference sequence). There are 16 residues in the CDR3. For the CDR3, the DNA is TGTGCCAGCAGTGAACAACAGGGGCCCCCGTCCTACGAGCAGTACTTC. Amino acid sequence: CASSEQQGPPSYEQYF.

The chain uses TRBV7-2 and TRBJ2-7; possibly TRBD2 for D (5 bases). The CDR3 contains 15 residues. V lost 5 bases to trimming and J lost 0 bases, with 14 bases between them. Germline V gives CDR1 SGHTA, CDR2 FQGNSA. The CDR3 DNA sequence: TGTGCCAGCAGCCTAGTAGAGGGCCTCTCCTACGAGCAGTACTTC. Translating it yields CASSLVEGLSYEQYF. Full variable domain (rest looked up from reference TRBV7-2 and TRBJ2-7): GAGVSQSPSNKVTEKGKDVELRCDPISGHTALYWYRQSLGQGLEFLIYFQGNSAPDKSGLPSDRFSAERTGGSVSTLTIQRTQQEDSAVYLCASSLVEGLSYEQYFGPGTRLTVT.

The chain has TRBV28 and TRBJ1-6, with TRBD1 matching 12 bases. The trim removed 4 bases at V and 7 bases at J, leaving 11 bases unmatched. The CDR3 sequence is 18 residues long. Germline loops: CDR1 MDHEN, CDR2 SYDVKM. This chain's CDR3 is CASSSPGQGAPYNSPLHF. The DNA for the CDR3 is TGTGCCAGCAGTTCTCCGGGACAGGGGGCTCCGTACAATTCACCCCTCCACTTT.

The CDR3, as DNA: TGTGCCAGTAAAACTGCCAACGTCCTGACTTTC. Amino acid sequence: CASKTANVLTF. The gene calls are TRBV19 and TRBJ2-6; D is ambiguous. Trimming left V 7 bases short and J 7 bases short, with 5 bases between. The CDR3 contains 11 residues. Germline values: CDR1 LNHDA, CDR2 SQIVND (reference sequence). The entire variable domain, with the rest obtained from reference TRBV19 and TRBJ2-6, is as follows: DGGITQSPKYLFRKEGQNVTLSCEQNLNHDAMYWYRQDPGQGLRLIYYSQIVNDFQKGDIAEGYSVSREKKESFPLTVTSAQKNPTAFYLCASKTANVLTFGAGSRLTVL.

V and J are TRBV6-1 and TRBJ1-5; 8 bases are shared with TRBD1. Looked up from germline, CDR1 is MNHNS and CDR2 is SASEGT. The CDR3 has 14 amino acids. Unmatched junction bases numbered 1, after V lost 2 bases and J lost 4 bases. CDR3 nucleotide sequence: TGTGCCAGCAGTGAAAGACAGGGGAATCAGCCCCAGCATTTT. Amino acid sequence: CASSERQGNQPQHF.

This rearrangement joins TRBV7-9 to TRBJ1-2; D remains unclear. Trimming removed 1 base from V and 2 bases from J, with 17 bases in between. CDR1 is SEHNR, CDR2 FQNEAQ, per germline (reference sequence). The CDR3 has 17 residues. The CDR3, as DNA: TGTGCCAGCAGCTTAGAATCGGCAGCCTCGGGGAACTATGGCTACACCTTC. Translated: CASSLESAASGNYGYTF. The full variable domain, completed using reference TRBV7-9 and TRBJ1-2, is DTGVSQNPRHKITKRGQNVTFRCDPISEHNRLYWYRQTLGQGPEFLTYFQNEAQLEKSRLLSDRFSAERPKGSFSTLEIQRTEQGDSAMYLCASSLESAASGNYGYTFGSGTRLTVV.

This chain joins TRBV29-1 and TRBJ1-1; D call uncertain. V lost 6 bases to trimming and J lost 6 bases, with 20 bases between them. Germline assignment: CDR1 SQVTM and CDR2 ANQGSEA. The CDR3 length is 14 residues. CDR3 sequence: CSVTLGLNRAEAFF. The CDR3 region has the DNA TGCAGCGTGACGCTGGGCCTTAATCGCGCTGAAGCTTTCTTT.

V gene TRBV25-1 combines with J gene TRBJ1-1, with a weak D call TRBD1 (6 bases). Deletions cut 6 bases from V and 5 bases from J, with 16 bases between. Germline lookup yields CDR1 MGHDK and CDR2 SYGVNS. The CDR3 runs to 14 residues. The DNA for the CDR3 is TGTGCCAGCAGCACACAGGGCAAGGAGACTGAAGCTTTCTTT. This translates into CASSTQGKETEAFF.

V and J are TRBV5-4 and TRBJ2-5; 9 bases line up with TRBD1. V shed 4 bases, J shed 5 bases, and the junction held 12 bases outside the gene matches. Germline CDR1 SGHNT, CDR2 YYREEE (reference sequence). The CDR3 contains 16 residues. CDR3 sequence reads: CASSPGGTGGLETQYF. CDR3 coding DNA: TGTGCCAGCAGCCCCGGGGGCACAGGGGGCCTGGAGACCCAGTACTTC.

The chain joins TRBV4-1 to TRBJ2-2, with a tentative D call TRBD2 (6 bases). The V end lost 4 bases, the J end lost 5 bases, and 8 bases lay between the germline ends. The CDR3 runs 13 residues. Germline values: CDR1 MGHRA, CDR2 YSYEKL. The CDR3 here is CASSRGLTGELFF. The DNA of the CDR3 is TGCGCCAGCAGCCGCGGACTAACCGGGGAGCTGTTTTTT.

The chain has TRBV9 and TRBJ2-7, with 9 bases that match TRBD1. Germline assignment: CDR1 SGDLS and CDR2 YYNGEE. The CDR3 length is 15 residues. Germline trimming cut 0 bases from V and 5 bases from J; bases unmatched to any gene: 6. CDR3 loop: CASSVAGTGRNEQYF. DNA for the CDR3: TGTGCCAGCAGCGTAGCCGGGACAGGGAGAAACGAGCAGTACTTC. Based on the CDR3 plus reference TRBV9 and TRBJ2-7, the full variable domain is DSGVTQTPKHLITATGQRVTLRCSPRSGDLSVYWYQQSLDQGLQFLIQYYNGEERAKGNILERFSAQQFPDLHSELNLSSLELGDSALYFCASSVAGTGRNEQYFGPGTRLTVT.

The chain is built from TRBV18 and TRBJ1-4; TRBD1 aligns across 9 bases. The CDR3 covers 16 residues. Trimming took 4 bases from V and 3 from J; bases not matched to a gene: 6. CDR1 and CDR2 (germline): KGHSH, LQKENI. The DNA for the CDR3 is TGTGCCAGCTCACGACAAAGACAGGGGGCTAATGAAAAACTGTTTTTT. Its translation: CASSRQRQGANEKLFF. Based on the CDR3 plus reference TRBV18 and TRBJ1-4, the full variable domain is NAGVMQNPRHLVRRRGQEARLRCSPMKGHSHVYWYRQLPEEGLKFMVYLQKENIIDESGMPKERFSAEFPKEGPSILRIQQVVRGDSAAYFCASSRQRQGANEKLFFGSGTQLSVL.